The following is a T cell receptor beta chain sequence with its context. The antigen is not known. The protocol was immunoSEQ multiplex PCR, while the TCRdb copy is restricted to in-frame clones and leaves out a portion. The sample yields just under 45,000 clones, 75% to 85% seen once. This record belongs to a study of OX40 agonist ivuxolimab in advanced cancers. Study-wide results and limits: The specificity for antigen of the expanded peripheral T cells was not determined.

This CDR3 region has 11 residues. V was cut by 6 bases and J by 1 base, with 4 bases left in between. The V gene's germline CDR1 is KGHSH and CDR2 LQKENI. The clonotype comes from an adult with an advanced solid tumor such as melanoma, head and neck, liver or kidney cancer. Sequencing was performed on CD4+ or CD8+ T cells sorted from blood, taken in a trial of the OX40 agonist ivuxolimab. V and J are TRBV18 and TRBJ2-7; D remains ambiguous. CDR3 sequence reads: CASSRSYEQYF. The CDR3 bases are TGTGCCAGCTCCCGGTCCTACGAGCAGTACTTC.